The present T cell receptor beta chain was sequenced within a study of T cell responses to AZD1222 COVID-19 vaccine. Study-level findings and limits: Seropositive at baseline were only 5 or 6 AZD1222 recipients. Targets within unmutated variant regions were reportedly found for nearly half of spike-specific TCRs. After two AZD1222 doses, spike-specific TCR breadth and depth rose versus day 0.

The assay was immunoSEQ multiplex PCR, and TCRdb's table has in-frame clones only and misses some. The sample lists around 160,000 clones; just over 90% were seen once. To note about this clone: Its antigen remains unknown.

Germline V gene lookup returns CDR1 SGHTA and CDR2 FQGTGA. V was cut by 5 bases and J by 7 bases, with 14 bases left in between. The CDR3 has 13 residues. The V call is TRBV7-3, the J call TRBJ1-1, with D maybe TRBD1 (6 bases). The clonotype was recovered from an adult in good health. Material: peripheral blood, obtained on day 0 of MenACWY control vaccination. This CDR3 reads CASSAGYRDEAFF. In DNA form, the CDR3 reads TGTGCCAGCAGCGCGGGCTACAGGGATGAAGCTTTCTTT.